One and the same sample provided the 24 T cell receptor beta chains below, sequenced in a study of blood T cell repertoires in COVID-19. Clones were read by immunoSEQ multiplex PCR, and TCRdb kept only the in-frame ones, dropping some. The sample lists about 69,000 clones, roughly four fifths occurring once. The sequencing input was peripheral blood. The source of these receptors is a woman of 80 years or more with acute or convalescent COVID-19.

This rearrangement joins TRBV5-1 to TRBJ2-5, with a possible D match to TRBD2 (7 bases). The germline V and J ends were trimmed by 6 bases and 1 base, with 16 bases remaining between them. The CDR3 extends over 15 amino acids. Germline values: CDR1 SGHRS, CDR2 YFSETQ. The CDR3 nucleotides read TGCGCCAGCATTTTCCGAGGGGGGGCCCAAGAGACCCAGTACTTC. This translates into CASIFRGGAQETQYF.

V and J are TRBV5-1 and TRBJ1-2, with 9 nucleotides matching TRBD1. With V trimmed by 1 base and J by 2 bases, 3 bases remained unmatched. The germline V gene encodes CDR1 SGHRS and CDR2 YFSETQ. The CDR3 is 15 residues long. This chain's CDR3 is CASSLPTGGNYGYTF. As DNA, the CDR3 is TGCGCCAGCAGCTTGCCGACAGGGGGAAACTATGGCTACACCTTC.

In DNA, the CDR3 is TGTGCCAGCAGTCCAGCGACAGGAACTCAGCCCCAGCATTTT. Amino acids: CASSPATGTQPQHF. This chain links TRBV28 with TRBJ1-5; tentative D call: TRBD1 (6 bases). Germline V gene lookup returns CDR1 MDHEN and CDR2 SYDVKM. CDR3 length: 14 amino acids. With 5 bases removed from V and 6 bases from J, the gap between germline ends came to 14 bases.

V usage is TRBV4-2 and J usage is TRBJ1-5; D not certain. The CDR3 runs to 15 residues. The V gene's germline CDR1 is LGHNA and CDR2 YNFKEQ. Trimming removed 0 bases at V and 3 bases at J, with 9 bases between. CDR3 in DNA: TGTGCCAGCAGCCAAGATGGGCAGCCCAATCAGCCCCAGCATTTT. Translating it yields CASSQDGQPNQPQHF.

CDR3 DNA sequence: TGTGCCATCAGCCCAGGAGGGGGCTCCGAAGAGACCCAGTACTTC. Encoded protein: CAISPGGGSEETQYF. V and J are TRBV10-3 and TRBJ2-5, with D perhaps TRBD1 (7 bases). V lost 6 bases to trimming and J lost 3 bases, with 17 bases between them. This CDR3 is 15 amino acids long. Looked up from germline, CDR1 is ENHRY and CDR2 is SYGVKD.

The CDR3 sequence is CASSLVVSYEQYF. The CDR3, as DNA: TGTGCCAGCAGCTTAGTAGTCTCCTACGAGCAGTACTTC. V is TRBV7-9 and J is TRBJ2-7; D remains unclear. Germline-derived CDR1 and CDR2 are SEHNR and FQNEAQ (reference sequence). Trimming left V 1 base short and J 0 bases short, with 4 bases between. This CDR3 spans 13 amino acids.

The CDR3 DNA follows: TGCGCCAGCAGCTCCACAGGGGCCTCTCTCTACGAGCAGTACTTC. It specifies CASSSTGASLYEQYF. The V call is TRBV5-1, the J call TRBJ2-7, with 7 nucleotides matching TRBD1. The CDR3 totals 15 residues. Germline V gene sequence: CDR1 SGHRS, CDR2 YFSETQ. After removal of 3 bases from V and 3 bases from J, the junction contained 9 bases not matched to a gene.

The CDR3 is CASSPLDGGFIYEQYF. CDR3 DNA sequence: TGTGCCAGCAGCCCTCTAGACGGGGGTTTTATCTACGAGCAGTACTTC. V usage is TRBV14 and J usage is TRBJ2-7; TRBD2 might be the D (6 bases). The germline V and J ends were trimmed by 4 bases and 3 bases, with 19 bases remaining between them. The CDR3 loop spans 16 amino acids. Germline V gene data show CDR1 as SGHDN and CDR2 as FVKESK.

J is TRBJ1-1 and V is TRBV12-3 or TRBV12-4; D is uncertain. CDR3 length equals 13 residues. Trimming left V 6 bases short and J 4 bases short, with 12 bases between. The CDR3: CASRGGRSTEAFF. DNA of the CDR3: TGTGCCAGCAGGGGCGGGCGAAGCACTGAAGCTTTCTTT.

The CDR3 here is CASSLSGGADIETQYF. CDR3 sequence (DNA): TGCGCCAGCAGCTTGAGCGGGGGGGCCGATATAGAGACCCAGTACTTC. The chain carries TRBV5-1 and TRBJ2-5, with 10 bases that match TRBD2. The germline V gene has CDR1 SGHRS and CDR2 YFSETQ. This CDR3 region has 16 residues. J lost 4 bases, V lost 1 base, and 7 bases had no gene match.

V and J are TRBV6-2 or TRBV6-3 and TRBJ1-1, with unresolved D. The germline V gene encodes CDR1 MNHEY and CDR2 SVGEGT. Trimming stripped 0 bases from V and 0 bases from J, with 8 bases between. This CDR3 is 15 amino acids long. The CDR3 bases are TGTGCCAGCAGTTACTCGGGTCGGGTGAACACTGAAGCTTTCTTT. Protein sequence: CASSYSGRVNTEAFF.

This sequence joins TRBV5-1 and TRBJ2-7; TRBD1 aligns across 7 bases. The CDR3 totals 16 residues. Germline-derived CDR1 and CDR2 are SGHRS and YFSETQ. The ends lost 4 bases at V and 0 bases at J; junction bases unmatched: 10. The CDR3 loop is CASSRLSGQNSYEQYF. The CDR3 coding sequence is TGCGCCAGCAGCCGACTTTCGGGACAGAACTCCTACGAGCAGTACTTC.

This clone showed up just once. This rearrangement joins TRBV21-1 to TRBJ2-1; TRBD1 is the table's D call and was not checked against the DNA. TRBV21-1 is reported as a pseudogene. The CDR3 runs to 14 residues. The CDR3: CASILPLRTGEGFF. As DNA, the CDR3 is TGTGCCAGCATTCTCCCACTGCGGACAGGGGAAGGGTTCTTC.

The chain carries TRBV14 and TRBJ2-7; 7 positions match TRBD1. The CDR3 covers 15 residues. Germline V gene data show CDR1 as SGHDN and CDR2 as FVKESK. Unmatched junction bases numbered 4, after V lost 2 bases and J lost 0 bases. The CDR3 nucleotides are TGTGCCAGCAGCCAACGGACAGGCAACTCCTACGAGCAGTACTTC. The encoded protein is CASSQRTGNSYEQYF.

This clone was seen only a few times. V and J are TRBV5-4 and TRBJ2-5; 11 nucleotides agree with TRBD1. Looked up from germline, CDR1 is SGHNT and CDR2 is YYREEE (reference sequence). The CDR3 sequence is 16 residues long. V dropped 3 bases and J dropped 2; count of bases not matched to a gene: 6. CDR3 region: CASSSPGTGGQETQYF. CDR3 DNA: TGTGCCAGCAGCTCGCCCGGGACAGGGGGACAAGAGACCCAGTACTTC.

The gene calls are TRBV7-2 and TRBJ1-5; 8 nucleotides line up with TRBD1. The CDR3 is 16 residues long. V shed 3 bases and J 0 bases; nucleotides not matched to a gene: 4. Germline values: CDR1 SGHTA, CDR2 FQGNSA. CDR3 loop: CASSFRQGYSNQPQHF. The CDR3 region has the DNA TGTGCCAGCAGCTTCAGACAGGGGTATAGCAATCAGCCCCAGCATTTT.

The V call is TRBV12-3 or TRBV12-4, the J call TRBJ2-2, with a possible D match to TRBD1 (5 bases). Between the trimmed V and J ends, which lost 3 bases and 8 bases, there was a span of 10 bases. The CDR3 loop spans 13 amino acids. As DNA, the CDR3 is TGTGCCAGCAGTTTTGGCAGGGCTGGGGAGCTGTTTTTT. This gives the protein CASSFGRAGELFF.

The chain couples TRBV5-6 to TRBJ1-3; TRBD1 aligns across 7 bases. V shed 6 bases and J 0 bases; nucleotides not matched to a gene: 12. The CDR3 loop spans 17 amino acids. The germline V gene has CDR1 SGHDT and CDR2 YYEEEE. CDR3: CASTRDRGRGSGNTIYF. CDR3 nucleotide sequence: TGTGCCAGCACCAGAGATAGGGGGCGCGGCTCTGGAAACACCATATATTTT.

This clone was found once. This chain joins TRBV29-1 and TRBJ1-2; the match to TRBD1 covers 10 bases. Per germline, CDR1 SQVTM and CDR2 ANQGSEA. With V trimmed by 6 bases and J by 6 bases, 13 bases remained unmatched. The length of the CDR3 is 15 residues. The CDR3 is CSVALLRDRGNGYTF. For the CDR3, the DNA is TGCAGCGTGGCCCTTCTCCGGGACAGGGGAAATGGCTACACCTTC. Full variable domain (rest looked up from reference TRBV29-1 and TRBJ1-2): SAVISQKPSRDICQRGTSLTIQCQVDSQVTMMFWYRQQPGQSLTLIATANQGSEATYESGFVIDKFPISRPNLTFSTLTVSNMSPEDSSIYLCSVALLRDRGNGYTFGSGTRLTVV.

The sample holds one count of this clone. The rearrangement uses TRBV9 and TRBJ2-5, with TRBD2 matching over 13 bases. This CDR3 contains 16 residues. Trimming took 3 bases from V and 2 from J; bases not matched to a gene: 4. CDR1 and CDR2 (germline): SGDLS, YYNGEE. The CDR3: CASSARLAGGQETQYF. The CDR3 nucleotides are TGTGCCAGCAGCGCCCGACTAGCGGGGGGTCAAGAGACCCAGTACTTC.

This rearrangement joins TRBV7-9 to TRBJ1-2, with 8 bases matching TRBD1. Unmatched junction bases numbered 7, after V lost 5 bases and J lost 8 bases. The CDR3 has 13 residues. Germline V gives CDR1 SEHNR, CDR2 FQNEAQ (reference sequence). In DNA, the CDR3 is TGTGCCAGCAGCCAGACAGGGGAGGGAGGCTACACCTTC. Its translation is CASSQTGEGGYTF.

The chain combines TRBV5-4 with TRBJ1-3; 7 nucleotides match TRBD1. Germline V lookup: CDR1 SGHNT, CDR2 YYREEE (reference sequence). V lost 3 bases to trimming and J lost 0 bases; unmatched junction nucleotides: 3. This CDR3 is 15 amino acids long. CDR3 in DNA: TGTGCCAGCAGCTCCGGGACAGCCTCTGGAAACACCATATATTTT. Protein sequence: CASSSGTASGNTIYF.

This sequence joins TRBV5-1 and TRBJ1-4; 7 bases fit TRBD1. Germline values: CDR1 SGHRS, CDR2 YFSETQ. The CDR3 has 16 residues. Germline trimming cut 0 bases from V and 4 bases from J; bases unmatched to any gene: 6. The DNA of the CDR3 is TGCGCCAGCAGCTTGGTAGGACAGGCCCTTAATGAAAAACTGTTTTTT. Translation: CASSLVGQALNEKLFF.

The chain has TRBV7-8 and TRBJ1-2; possible D gene TRBD1, 5 bases. CDR1 is SGHVS, CDR2 FQNEAQ, per germline. Trimming shortened V by 1 base and J by 5 bases, and 14 bases separated the two germline ends. The CDR3 has 15 amino acids. The CDR3 here is CASSLVGSGEYGYTF. CDR3 sequence (DNA): TGTGCCAGCAGCTTAGTGGGATCGGGGGAGTATGGCTACACCTTC.